The 4 T cell receptor beta chains below come from one sample, sequenced in a study of T cell responses to AZD1222 COVID-19 vaccine. Only in-frame clones appear in the TCRdb table, and some are missing; sequencing was by immunoSEQ multiplex PCR. The table includes under 200,000 clones, 94% detected once. Sequencing was performed on peripheral blood, taken on day 0 of AZD1222 vaccination. These receptors all stem from an adult in good health.

V usage is TRBV4-1 and J usage is TRBJ1-1; D call uncertain. The ends were cut back, 1 base at V and 1 base at J, with 16 bases in the middle. This CDR3 comprises 17 residues. Germline V gene sequence: CDR1 MGHRA, CDR2 YSYEKL. The CDR3 sequence is CASSQAVSPAENTEAFF. The CDR3 region has the DNA TGCGCCAGCAGCCAAGCCGTCAGCCCGGCGGAGAACACTGAAGCTTTCTTT.

The table lists this clone with a few counts. Other DNA sequences in the same sample also yield this CDR3. The V call is TRBV7-9, the J call TRBJ2-7, with D perhaps matching TRBD1 (5 bases). CDR1 is SEHNR and CDR2 is FQNEAQ in the germline V gene (reference sequence). V gave up 3 bases and J gave up 5 bases, with 8 bases separating them. The CDR3 runs to 12 residues. CDR3 nucleotides: TGTGCCAGCAGCTTGGGGCTGGACGAGCAGTACTTC. Translation: CASSLGLDEQYF.

The rearrangement links TRBV6-5 to TRBJ1-4; D remains ambiguous. The V gene's germline CDR1 is MNHEY and CDR2 SVGAGI. CDR3 length equals 12 residues. The V and J ends lost 0 bases and 8 bases respectively, with 4 bases between them. CDR3: CASSYSGEKLFF. CDR3 DNA: TGTGCCAGCAGTTACTCGGGGGAAAAACTGTTTTTT.

The J gene is TRBJ1-2, the V gene TRBV2; D gene unclear. The V gene lost 6 bases and the J gene lost 0 bases, with 14 bases spanning the gap. The CDR3 has 15 amino acids. Per germline, CDR1 SNHLY and CDR2 FYNNEI. CDR3 sequence reads: CASRAPDKTNYGYTF. Here the CDR3 DNA reads TGTGCCAGCAGGGCCCCTGACAAGACTAACTATGGCTACACCTTC.